These 16 T cell receptor beta chains were all obtained from the same sample, sequenced in a study of beta chain features in type 1 diabetes. Every bit of the isolated RNA underwent reverse transcription, so sequencing read expressed TCRB transcripts. Measured with immunoSEQ multiplex PCR; TCRdb has only the in-frame clones, and not every one. The sample holds some 370,000 clones; around 9.6% are singletons and the top ten take about 0.64%. Study outcomes and limitations: There was a moderate but significant shortening of TCRB CDR3s in all four CD4+ subsets of Type 1 diabetes patients.

Their recognized antigens are unknown. Sequencing used central memory CD4+ T cells from blood. Source of these receptors: a man aged 25 to 40 with type 1 diabetes.

The chain couples TRBV7-8 to TRBJ2-7; D tentatively reads TRBD1 or TRBD2 (5 bases each). Looked up from germline, CDR1 is SGHVS and CDR2 is FQNEAQ. V was cut by 3 bases and J by 2 bases, with 8 bases left in between. The CDR3 has 13 amino acids. For the CDR3, the DNA is TGTGCCAGCAGCTTGGGGGTTACCTACGAGCAGTACTTC. Its protein product is CASSLGVTYEQYF.

This clone was seen a handful of times. V and J are TRBV4-3 and TRBJ2-2; D unresolved. The ends were cut back, 1 base at V and 9 bases at J, with 12 bases in the middle. The CDR3 extends over 14 amino acids. Germline V gene lookup returns CDR1 LGHNA and CDR2 YSLEER. This CDR3 is CASSQAALLRELFF. CDR3 nucleotide sequence: TGCGCCAGCAGCCAAGCGGCCCTCCTCAGGGAGCTGTTTTTT.

The chain combines TRBV7-8 with TRBJ2-3; D is undetermined. The V end was cut by 6 bases, the J end by 5 bases, with 15 bases between. Germline lookup yields CDR1 SGHVS and CDR2 FQNEAQ. The CDR3 runs to 14 residues. The CDR3 nucleotides read TGTGCCAGCAGACTAAGTTATGGCGGAGATACGCAGTATTTT. It specifies CASRLSYGGDTQYF.

V is TRBV19 and J is TRBJ2-7; TRBD1 aligns across 8 bases. Trimming at V came to 4 bases and at J to 4 bases, leaving 3 bases not matched to a gene. CDR3 length: 13 amino acids. From germline, CDR1 is LNHDA and CDR2 SQIVND (reference sequence). The CDR3 protein is CASSKGQVYEQYF. DNA of the CDR3: TGTGCCAGTAGTAAGGGACAGGTTTACGAGCAGTACTTC.

This sequence joins TRBV28 and TRBJ2-7; D unclear. V was trimmed by 3 bases and J by 5 bases, leaving 5 bases between them. CDR3 length equals 11 residues. Germline V gene data show CDR1 as MDHEN and CDR2 as SYDVKM. CDR3 coding DNA: TGTGCCAGCAGTTTCCTACACGAGCAGTACTTC. Amino acid sequence: CASSFLHEQYF.

The CDR3: CASSQPTSGVTQYF. For the CDR3, the DNA is TGCGCCAGCAGCCAACCAACCTCCGGAGTGACCCAGTACTTC. The rearrangement joins TRBV4-3 to TRBJ2-5; D uncertain. The CDR3 spans 14 residues. Germline CDR1 LGHNA, CDR2 YSLEER. The V end was cut by 2 bases, the J end by 7 bases, with 14 bases between.

A few counts support this clone. The rearrangement links TRBV7-2 to TRBJ2-1; the D is unclear. V was cut by 1 base and J by 5 bases, with 3 bases left in between. This CDR3 has 12 amino acids. Looked up from germline, CDR1 is SGHTA and CDR2 is FQGNSA. CDR3 protein: CASSLGDNEQFF. The CDR3 nucleotides read TGTGCCAGCAGCTTAGGGGACAATGAGCAGTTCTTC.

Comment on this clone: A junction boundary mismatches the germline segment, possibly from a read error. The chain carries TRBV9 and TRBJ2-5; no firm D call. The CDR3 loop spans 17 amino acids. Germline V CDR1 and CDR2: SGDLS, YYNGEE. CDR3 sequence reads: CASSVGPPTRYQETQYF. DNA of the CDR3: TGTGCCAGCAGCGTAGGACCCCCAACGCGGTACCAAGAGACCCAATACTTC.

This clone was seen a handful of times. This chain uses TRBV14 with TRBJ2-3, with D possibly matching TRBD2 (6 bases). CDR3 length: 15 amino acids. Germline CDR1 reads SGHDN; CDR2 reads FVKESK. The ends were cut back, 5 bases at V and 8 bases at J, with 20 bases in the middle. The CDR3 here is CASSVGLVPLSTQYF. The CDR3 region has the DNA TGTGCCAGCAGCGTGGGACTGGTCCCGTTAAGTACGCAGTATTTT.

The chain couples TRBV5-4 to TRBJ1-2; the match to TRBD1 covers 8 bases. With 3 bases clipped from V and 5 bases from J, the junction kept 6 bases outside the gene matches. Germline CDR1 SGHNT, CDR2 YYREEE (reference sequence). The CDR3 consists of 14 residues. CDR3 in amino acids: CASSSTGGAYGYTF. In DNA form, the CDR3 reads TGTGCCAGCAGCTCAACAGGGGGTGCTTATGGCTACACCTTC.

This clone was seen a few times. The chain employs TRBV14 and TRBJ2-1; 11 positions match TRBD2. The CDR3 consists of 15 residues. V dropped 4 bases and J dropped 9; count of bases not matched to a gene: 8. Germline assignment: CDR1 SGHDN and CDR2 FVKESK. DNA for the CDR3: TGTGCCAGCAGCCTTGTAGCGGGAGGGCCAGGTGAGCAGTTCTTC. Translated: CASSLVAGGPGEQFF.

This clone was seen at least ten times. The chain is built from TRBV7-9 and TRBJ1-4; unclear D gene. V was pared by 2 bases and J by 13 bases, with 11 bases between. Germline CDR1 reads SEHNR; CDR2 reads FQNEAQ (reference sequence). The CDR3 extends over 12 amino acids. Here the CDR3 reads CASSLSQVLLFF. The CDR3 DNA reads TGTGCCAGCAGCTTATCGCAGGTTTTACTGTTTTTT.

The table lists this clone with a few counts. The V gene is TRBV5-4, the J gene TRBJ1-4; tentatively, D is TRBD1 (6 bases). Deletions cut 0 bases from V and 8 bases from J, with 11 bases between. CDR3 size: 14 residues. Germline values: CDR1 SGHNT, CDR2 YYREEE (reference sequence). The CDR3 spells CASSLDRVGEKLFF. CDR3 coding DNA: TGTGCCAGCAGCTTGGACAGGGTAGGAGAAAAACTGTTTTTT.

This clone was seen a few times. The chain joins TRBV18 to TRBJ2-7; 9 bases are shared with TRBD2. The CDR3 runs 15 residues. Germline values: CDR1 KGHSH, CDR2 LQKENI. The V segment lost 3 bases and the J segment 1 base; nucleotides outside the gene matches: 4. DNA of the CDR3: TGTGCCAGCTCACCGTTTAGCGGGAGTTCCTACGAGCAGTACTTC. Its protein product is CASSPFSGSSYEQYF. Combining the CDR3 with reference TRBV18 and TRBJ2-7 gives the whole variable domain NAGVMQNPRHLVRRRGQEARLRCSPMKGHSHVYWYRQLPEEGLKFMVYLQKENIIDESGMPKERFSAEFPKEGPSILRIQQVVRGDSAAYFCASSPFSGSSYEQYFGPGTRLTVT.

V and J are TRBV5-1 and TRBJ2-7, with TRBD2 as a possible D gene (5 bases). The germline CDR1 and CDR2 sequences are SGHRS and YFSETQ. Trimming removed 6 bases at V and 0 bases at J, with 10 bases between. The CDR3 runs 13 residues. The CDR3 is CASTLGNSYEQYF. The CDR3 DNA reads as TGCGCCAGCACACTCGGGAACTCCTACGAGCAGTACTTC.

This clone was detected a few times. CDR3 coding DNA: TGCGCCAGCAGCTCGGAGCCTACTAGCGGGGAGCAGTACTTC. Protein sequence: CASSSEPTSGEQYF. The chain couples TRBV5-1 to TRBJ2-7, with 9 bases identical to TRBD2. With 3 bases clipped from V and 7 bases from J, the junction kept 8 bases outside the gene matches. Germline loops: CDR1 SGHRS, CDR2 YFSETQ. CDR3 length: 14 amino acids.